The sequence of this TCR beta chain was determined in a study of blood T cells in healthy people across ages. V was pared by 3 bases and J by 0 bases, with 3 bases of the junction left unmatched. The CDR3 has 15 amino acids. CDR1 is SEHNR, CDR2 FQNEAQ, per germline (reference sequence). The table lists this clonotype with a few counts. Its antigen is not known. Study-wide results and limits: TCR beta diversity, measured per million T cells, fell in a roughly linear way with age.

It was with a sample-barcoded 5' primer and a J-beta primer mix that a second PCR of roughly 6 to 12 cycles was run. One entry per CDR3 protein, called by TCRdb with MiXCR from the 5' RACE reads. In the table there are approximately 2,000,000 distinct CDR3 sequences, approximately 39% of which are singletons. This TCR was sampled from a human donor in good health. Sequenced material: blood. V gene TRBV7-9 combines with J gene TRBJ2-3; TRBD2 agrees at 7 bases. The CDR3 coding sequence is TGTGCCAGCAGCTTTAGCGGGTATAGCACAGATACGCAGTATTTT. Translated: CASSFSGYSTDTQYF. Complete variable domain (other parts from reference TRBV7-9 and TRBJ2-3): DTGVSQNPRHKITKRGQNVTFRCDPISEHNRLYWYRQTLGQGPEFLTYFQNEAQLEKSRLLSDRFSAERPKGSFSTLEIQRTEQGDSAMYLCASSFSGYSTDTQYFGPGTRLTVL.